This T cell receptor (beta chain) was retrieved from a study of blood T cell repertoires in COVID-19. Across the whole study: PBMCs, B-cell-depleted T cells, or T cells were the source of the cDNA or gDNA that made up the material.

Here immunoSEQ multiplex PCR was the method, and the copy in TCRdb shows in-frame clones only, minus some. This table has about 160,000 clones, about 85% appearing once. This clone was detected a few times. The receptor was isolated from a human donor with acute or convalescent COVID-19. The donor label of this sample is uncertain. Source material: peripheral blood.

CDR3 DNA sequence: TGTGCCAGCAGCGTCGGGGGGAGCTCCTACGAGCAGTACTTC. It is translated as CASSVGGSSYEQYF. The chain combines TRBV9 with TRBJ2-7; 7 bases agree with TRBD2. CDR1 is SGDLS, CDR2 YYNGEE, per germline. V shed 2 bases, J shed 0 bases, and the junction held 2 bases outside the gene matches. The CDR3 spans 14 residues.